These 19 T cell receptor beta chains originate from one sample sequenced in a study of blood T cell repertoires in COVID-19 (dated by TCRdb to about 2020). The library came from the immunoSEQ multiplex PCR assay. The table was pulled from immuneACCESS by TCRdb, which kept in-frame rearrangements only. Such tables lose some clones; where checked, under half of the loss comes from unresolved V genes, and the rest has no known cause. The sample profile shows fewer than 180,000 clones; 87% of them were found once. Of the sample, approximately 4.1% is held by the ten largest clones. Sequenced sample: peripheral blood. The receptors come from a woman aged 55-69 years with active or convalescent COVID-19.

V usage is TRBV10-3 and J usage is TRBJ1-3; possibly TRBD1 for D (6 bases). The CDR3 consists of 14 residues. Germline lookup yields CDR1 ENHRY and CDR2 SYGVKD. Trimming removed 6 bases from V and 4 bases from J, with 13 bases in between. This chain's CDR3 is CAIRPGESGNTIYF. The CDR3 DNA reads TGTGCCATCAGACCAGGGGAATCCGGAAACACCATATATTTT.

The V and J genes are TRBV3-1 (or the pseudogene TRBV3-2) and TRBJ1-2, with D uncertain. Trimming pared 1 base from V and 8 bases from J, leaving 8 bases between. Looked up from germline, CDR1 is LGHDT and CDR2 is YNNKEL (reference sequence). The CDR3 covers 12 residues. CDR3: CASSQAVFGYTF. CDR3 nucleotide sequence: TGTGCCAGCAGCCAAGCTGTCTTCGGCTACACCTTC.

The chain joins TRBV9 to TRBJ2-2, with TRBD1 matching over 7 bases. Germline V gene sequence: CDR1 SGDLS, CDR2 YYNGEE. The CDR3 totals 16 residues. Trimming cost V 0 bases and J 2 bases; bases outside gene matches: 4. The CDR3 spells CASSVVTGANTGELFF. For the CDR3, the DNA is TGTGCCAGCAGCGTAGTCACAGGGGCCAACACCGGGGAGCTGTTTTTT.

The J gene is TRBJ1-1, the V gene TRBV7-2, with D possibly being TRBD1 (5 bases). Trimming cost V 7 bases and J 4 bases, with 16 bases left between them. The CDR3 is 14 amino acids. Germline V gene lookup returns CDR1 SGHTA and CDR2 FQGNSA. CDR3 region: CASNQGAGSTEAFF. DNA for the CDR3: TGTGCCAGCAACCAGGGAGCGGGGAGCACTGAAGCTTTCTTT.

The gene calls are TRBV6-6 and TRBJ1-4; 7 bases are shared with TRBD1. V was pared by 6 bases and J by 2 bases, with 6 bases of the junction left unmatched. Germline V gives CDR1 MNHNY, CDR2 SVGAGI (reference sequence). This CDR3 region has 15 residues. The CDR3, as DNA: TGTGCCAGCAGCCAAGAGGGGGCCACTAATGAAAAACTGTTTTTT. This gives the protein CASSQEGATNEKLFF.

V and J are TRBV25-1 and TRBJ1-1; the D is unclear. The germline V gene has CDR1 MGHDK and CDR2 SYGVNS. This CDR3 comprises 13 residues. The V gene lost 1 base and the J gene lost 5 bases, with 8 bases spanning the gap. The CDR3 bases are TGTGCCAGCAGTGAATGGGAGTGGACTGAAGCTTTCTTT. Translating gives CASSEWEWTEAFF.

In its sample, this clone was seen many times. The chain joins TRBV6-2 or TRBV6-3 to TRBJ2-1; 11 bases map to TRBD2. CDR1 and CDR2 from the germline V gene are MNHEY and SVGEGT. The CDR3 length is 18 residues. After removal of 2 bases from V and 4 bases from J, the junction contained 10 bases not matched to a gene. The CDR3 sequence is CASSYTASGGKLYNEQFF. Here the CDR3 DNA reads TGTGCCAGCAGTTACACGGCTAGCGGGGGGAAACTGTACAATGAGCAGTTCTTC.

This clone has a handful of counts. The chain is built from TRBV2 and TRBJ2-7; maybe TRBD1 (6 bases). From germline, CDR1 is SNHLY and CDR2 FYNNEI. V lost 4 bases, J lost 3 bases, and 13 bases lay in between. The CDR3 has 14 amino acids. The CDR3 DNA reads TGTGCCAGCAGTGCCCTGGGGGCACTCTACGAGCAGTACTTC. Its protein product is CASSALGALYEQYF.

The chain carries TRBV7-2 and TRBJ2-1, with D tentatively TRBD2 (5 bases). The germline V gene encodes CDR1 SGHTA and CDR2 FQGNSA. V lost 8 bases, J lost 8 bases, and 10 bases lay in between. This CDR3 spans 11 amino acids. The CDR3 loop is CASGRGDEQFF. DNA of the CDR3: TGTGCCAGCGGCCGGGGTGATGAGCAGTTCTTC.

The genes are TRBV4-3 and TRBJ1-6, with TRBD1 matching over 8 bases. CDR1 and CDR2 (germline): LGHNA, YSLEER. The CDR3 is 17 residues long. V gave up 4 bases and J gave up 4 bases; unmatched junction bases: 9. The CDR3 sequence: CASSPDRGGDYNSPLHF. CDR3 DNA sequence: TGCGCCAGCAGCCCTGACAGGGGAGGAGATTATAATTCACCCCTCCACTTT.

V is TRBV5-1 and J is TRBJ2-2; TRBD1 matches 8 bases. The V segment lost 8 bases and the J segment 1 base; nucleotides outside the gene matches: 7. Germline V gives CDR1 SGHRS, CDR2 YFSETQ. The CDR3 is 15 amino acids. The CDR3 DNA reads TGCGCCAGTGTAACCGGGACAGGGAACACCGGGGAGCTGTTTTTT. It yields the protein CASVTGTGNTGELFF.

The chain carries TRBV11-3 and TRBJ2-3, with 10 bases aligning to TRBD1. From germline, CDR1 is SGHNT and CDR2 YENEEA. V shed 2 bases, J shed 10 bases, and the junction held 9 bases outside the gene matches. There are 15 residues in the CDR3. In DNA form, the CDR3 reads TGTGCCAGCAGCTTATTGGGACAGGGGAACGGGGCGCAGTATTTT. This sequence encodes CASSLLGQGNGAQYF.

The chain is built from TRBV18 and TRBJ1-6; 11 bases agree with TRBD1. The CDR3 extends over 15 amino acids. Germline V gene data show CDR1 as KGHSH and CDR2 as LQKENI. With V trimmed by 3 bases and J by 8 bases, 3 bases remained unmatched. The DNA for the CDR3 is TGTGCCAGCTCACCCGGGGACAGGGGGTATTCACCCCTCCACTTT. The encoded protein is CASSPGDRGYSPLHF. The complete variable domain, with remaining parts taken from reference TRBV18 and TRBJ1-6, reads NAGVMQNPRHLVRRRGQEARLRCSPMKGHSHVYWYRQLPEEGLKFMVYLQKENIIDESGMPKERFSAEFPKEGPSILRIQQVVRGDSAAYFCASSPGDRGYSPLHFGNGTRLTVT.

The chain is built from TRBV6-2 or TRBV6-3 and TRBJ1-2; 8 nucleotides align to TRBD1. V lost 5 bases, J lost 7 bases, and 3 bases stayed unmatched. Per the germline V gene, CDR1 is MNHEY and CDR2 is SVGEGT. This CDR3 spans 12 amino acids. As DNA, the CDR3 is TGTGCCAGCAGTGCAGGGGGCCGTGGCTACACCTTC. Amino acid sequence: CASSAGGRGYTF.

The V and J genes are TRBV30 and TRBJ1-6; 8 bases match TRBD1. Trimming took 5 bases from V and 10 from J; bases not matched to a gene: 4. The CDR3 has 12 amino acids. CDR1 and CDR2 from the germline V gene are GTSNPN and SVGIG (reference sequence). CDR3 in DNA: TGTGCCTGGGGACAGGGCAAATCACCCCTCCACTTT. Protein sequence: CAWGQGKSPLHF.

CDR3 loop: CATKPGQGAQPQHF. As DNA, the CDR3 is TGTGCCACCAAACCGGGACAGGGGGCTCAGCCCCAGCATTTT. V gene TRBV19 combines with J gene TRBJ1-5; TRBD1 agrees at 12 bases. V gave up 10 bases and J gave up 6 bases; unmatched junction bases: 7. Germline V gene lookup returns CDR1 LNHDA and CDR2 SQIVND (reference sequence). This CDR3 region has 14 residues.

V is TRBV6-1 and J is TRBJ1-1; tentatively, D is TRBD1 (5 bases). The V gene's germline CDR1 is MNHNS and CDR2 SASEGT. The ends were cut back, 3 bases at V and 1 base at J, with 12 bases in the middle. The CDR3 spans 15 residues. The DNA for the CDR3 is TGTGCCAGCAGTGATAGGGGCTCGGGGAACACTGAAGCTTTCTTT. Residues: CASSDRGSGNTEAFF.

V and J are TRBV9 and TRBJ1-6; TRBD1 matches 7 bases. V trimming: 4 bases; J trimming: 0 bases; junction bases outside the gene matches: 7. The CDR3 consists of 17 residues. Germline loops: CDR1 SGDLS, CDR2 YYNGEE. CDR3 loop: CASSLRGDSSYNSPLHF. CDR3 coding DNA: TGTGCCAGCAGCCTAAGGGGGGACAGCTCCTATAATTCACCCCTCCACTTT. The whole variable domain, remainder taken from reference TRBV9 and TRBJ1-6, is DSGVTQTPKHLITATGQRVTLRCSPRSGDLSVYWYQQSLDQGLQFLIQYYNGEERAKGNILERFSAQQFPDLHSELNLSSLELGDSALYFCASSLRGDSSYNSPLHFGNGTRLTVT.

This clone has only one observation. The V call is TRBV6-4, the J call TRBJ2-7, with 8 positions matching TRBD1. The ends lost 5 bases at V and 4 bases at J; junction bases unmatched: 13. The CDR3 length is 16 residues. CDR1 is MRHNA and CDR2 is SNTAGT in the germline V gene. CDR3 residues: CASSRTGGTGIYEQYF. The CDR3 DNA reads TGTGCCAGCAGTCGAACAGGGGGAACGGGAATATACGAGCAGTACTTC.